These 20 T cell receptor beta chains were all obtained from the same sample, sequenced in a study of blood T cell repertoires in COVID-19. Here immunoSEQ multiplex PCR was the method, and the copy in TCRdb shows in-frame clones only, minus some. The sample consists of around 180,000 clones, roughly 79% of them appearing once. Sequenced: peripheral blood. These receptors were taken from a man aged 55 to 70 with active or convalescent COVID-19.

This clone was observed a few times. This CDR3 reads CASSYGQGRLHNEQFF. Here the CDR3 DNA reads TGTGCCAGCAGTTACGGACAGGGAAGGCTTCACAATGAGCAGTTCTTC. The chain recombines TRBV6-2 or TRBV6-3 with TRBJ2-1; 8 bases match TRBD1. The CDR3 is made up of 16 amino acids. CDR1 and CDR2 from the germline V gene are MNHEY and SVGEGT. J was trimmed by 5 bases and V by 2 bases; bases with no gene match: 8.

This clone is a singleton in its sample. The J gene is TRBJ1-6, the V gene TRBV15, with 7 bases identical to TRBD1. The CDR3 loop spans 16 amino acids. V trimming: 0 bases; J trimming: 7 bases; junction bases outside the gene matches: 6. Germline values: CDR1 LNHNV, CDR2 YYDKDF (reference sequence). The CDR3: CATSRDLGRGNSPLHF. The CDR3 DNA sequence: TGTGCCACCAGCAGAGATCTCGGCAGGGGGAATTCACCCCTCCACTTT.

This chain uses TRBV13 with TRBJ2-7; 11 nucleotides line up with TRBD1. The CDR3 extends over 18 amino acids. The V gene end was trimmed by 1 base and the J gene end by 5 bases; junction bases not matched to a gene: 13. Looked up from germline, CDR1 is PRHDT and CDR2 is FYEKMQ (reference sequence). CDR3 in DNA: TGTGCCAGCAGCTTAGCCGGACAGGGGGCGCTCAGAAGGGACGAGCAGTACTTC. This codes for CASSLAGQGALRRDEQYF.

The J gene is TRBJ1-1, the V gene TRBV7-2; D perhaps matches TRBD1 (6 bases). The CDR3 runs to 14 residues. V shed 2 bases and J shed 1 base, with 8 bases lying between them. The germline V gene has CDR1 SGHTA and CDR2 FQGNSA. The CDR3 loop reads CASSLNRANTEAFF. In DNA form, the CDR3 reads TGTGCCAGCAGCTTAAACAGGGCGAACACTGAAGCTTTCTTT.

The chain joins TRBV30 to TRBJ2-3, with a weak D call TRBD2 (7 bases). The CDR3 totals 16 residues. The V gene's germline CDR1 is GTSNPN and CDR2 SVGIG (reference sequence). Trimming pared 0 bases from V and 5 bases from J, leaving 18 bases between. The CDR3 is CAWSVPHGGGGDTQYF. CDR3 DNA sequence: TGTGCCTGGAGTGTACCCCATGGGGGAGGGGGAGATACGCAGTATTTT.

Note on this clone: It is likely a read error, because the conserved phenylalanine at the end of the CDR3 is missing. The limits of the CDR3 on the DNA are not certain, so only TCRdb's listed CDR3 is given. The chain carries TRBV21-1 and TRBJ2-3; the DNA was not used to check the table's D call, TRBD1. TRBV21-1 is listed as a pseudogene. The CDR3 has 11 amino acids, counting both end residues. The CDR3 region is CASSKTPTGGV.

CDR3 sequence (DNA): TGTGCCAGCAGCCCCCCGGGGTTGTACGAGCAGTACTTC. Translated: CASSPPGLYEQYF. The chain combines TRBV28 with TRBJ2-7; TRBD2 is a possible D gene (5 bases). Trimming removed 6 bases at V and 4 bases at J, with 13 bases between. In germline, CDR1 is MDHEN, CDR2 SYDVKM. The CDR3 covers 13 residues.

The V and J genes are TRBV18 and TRBJ1-1; 9 bases fit TRBD1. There are 13 residues in the CDR3. V lost 3 bases and J lost 4; bases outside the gene matches: 0. CDR1 and CDR2 from the germline V gene are KGHSH and LQKENI. The CDR3 loop reads CASSPDRGTEAFF. The DNA for the CDR3 is TGTGCCAGCTCACCGGACAGGGGCACTGAAGCTTTCTTT.

This chain connects TRBV5-4 to TRBJ2-3; 8 bases match TRBD1. Germline lookup yields CDR1 SGHNT and CDR2 YYREEE (reference sequence). V lost 4 bases, J lost 3 bases, and 13 bases stayed unmatched. There are 17 residues in the CDR3. The CDR3 is CASSTRTGSIGTDTQYF. For the CDR3, the DNA is TGTGCCAGCAGCACCAGGACAGGGTCGATAGGGACAGATACGCAGTATTTT.

This chain links TRBV3-1 (or the pseudogene TRBV3-2) with TRBJ1-3; 9 bases are shared with TRBD1. The germline gives CDR1 LGHDT, CDR2 YNNKEL (reference sequence). There are 15 residues in the CDR3. With V trimmed by 4 bases and J by 4 bases, 5 bases remained unmatched. CDR3 sequence (DNA): TGTGCCAGCAGCCTTCGGACAGGGGCAGGAAACACCATATATTTT. Translated, it gives CASSLRTGAGNTIYF.

The V call is TRBV29-1, the J call TRBJ2-7; D possibly corresponds to TRBD2 (6 bases). V lost 5 bases and J lost 7, with 15 bases in between. The CDR3 is 12 amino acids. The V gene's germline CDR1 is SQVTM and CDR2 ANQGSEA. The CDR3 DNA reads TGCAGCGTTTCAGCTGGGGGGTTAGAGCAGTACTTC. As protein: CSVSAGGLEQYF.

CDR3 nucleotide sequence: TGTGCCAGCAGCCTAAGGGGAACAGGGAACACCGGGGAGCTGTTTTTT. This encodes CASSLRGTGNTGELFF. This chain uses TRBV7-3 with TRBJ2-2; possibly TRBD1 for D (5 bases). With 5 bases removed from V and 1 base from J, the gap between germline ends came to 14 bases. The V gene's germline CDR1 is SGHTA and CDR2 FQGTGA. This CDR3 region has 16 residues.

V usage is TRBV6-4 and J usage is TRBJ2-1, with TRBD1 matching over 7 bases. The CDR3 covers 18 residues. Germline assignment: CDR1 MRHNA and CDR2 SNTAGT. J gave up 0 bases and V 3 bases, and 11 bases lay outside the gene matches. In nucleotides, the CDR3 is TGTGCCAGCAGTGAGTGGGGCGACAGGGAGAGCTCCTACAATGAGCAGTTCTTC. Protein: CASSEWGDRESSYNEQFF.

This clone was seen a handful of times. The chain is built from TRBV28 and TRBJ1-4, with 8 bases lining up with TRBD1. The V gene end was trimmed by 6 bases and the J gene end by 10 bases; junction bases not matched to a gene: 7. The CDR3 is made up of 13 amino acids. The germline CDR1 and CDR2 sequences are MDHEN and SYDVKM. CDR3 coding DNA: TGTGCCAGCAGACCCCGGACAGGGCGAAAACTGTTTTTT. Translating it yields CASRPRTGRKLFF.

The chain recombines TRBV10-3 with TRBJ2-1; 7 bases line up with TRBD2. The CDR3 is made up of 14 amino acids. V gave up 7 bases and J gave up 3 bases; unmatched junction bases: 6. Germline CDR1 ENHRY, CDR2 SYGVKD. The CDR3 here is CAITERGDYNEQFF. CDR3 DNA sequence: TGTGCCATCACCGAGCGGGGAGACTACAATGAGCAGTTCTTC.

The chain links TRBV29-1 to TRBJ2-1, with TRBD2 as a possible D gene (7 bases). Germline CDR1 SQVTM, CDR2 ANQGSEA. The CDR3 runs 17 residues. V lost 4 bases and J lost 0, with 19 bases in between. Here the CDR3 reads CSVVGGQGQSSYNEQFF. The CDR3 bases are TGCAGCGTTGTGGGGGGGCAGGGCCAAAGCTCCTACAATGAGCAGTTCTTC.

Written as DNA, the CDR3 is TGTGCCAGCAGCGTAGAGGGACAGGGGGAGCAGTACTTC. Protein sequence: CASSVEGQGEQYF. The genes are TRBV9 and TRBJ2-7; 10 bases map to TRBD1. The length of the CDR3 is 13 residues. V lost 0 bases to trimming and J lost 7 bases; unmatched junction nucleotides: 1. Germline V gives CDR1 SGDLS, CDR2 YYNGEE.

The rearrangement links TRBV5-6 to TRBJ1-5; D is perhaps TRBD1 (6 bases). Looked up from germline, CDR1 is SGHDT and CDR2 is YYEEEE. V lost 3 bases to trimming and J lost 6 bases, with 10 bases between them. This CDR3 comprises 13 residues. Here the CDR3 reads CASSSQGTQPQHF. The CDR3 region has the DNA TGTGCCAGCAGCTCGCAGGGGACTCAGCCCCAGCATTTT.

The V gene is TRBV7-2, the J gene TRBJ2-2, with a tentative D call TRBD1 (5 bases). CDR1 and CDR2 (germline): SGHTA, FQGNSA. This CDR3 is 15 amino acids long. V was shortened by 5 bases and J by 0 bases, with 10 bases between the two germline ends. In nucleotides, the CDR3 is TGTGCCAGCAGCCCCGGCAGGGCGAACACCGGGGAGCTGTTTTTT. As protein: CASSPGRANTGELFF.

V gene TRBV11-3 combines with J gene TRBJ2-1, with TRBD2 identical over 11 bases. This CDR3 contains 15 residues. Germline CDR1 and CDR2: SGHNT and YENEEA. The ends lost 5 bases at V and 4 bases at J; junction bases unmatched: 4. In nucleotides, the CDR3 is TGTGCCAGCAGCCCCTTAGCGGGAGGGTACAATGAGCAGTTCTTC. Translation gives CASSPLAGGYNEQFF.